This TCR beta chain was recovered during a study of graft-versus-host responses after intestinal transplantation. Of note for this clone: What it binds is not known.

The table came from immunoSEQ multiplex PCR; TCRdb's copy has only in-frame clones and leaves some out. The table has some 88,000 clones, 90% to 95% seen once. Germline CDR1 is SGHTA and CDR2 is FQGNSA. The CDR3 spans 17 residues. Trimming took 4 bases from V and 2 from J; bases not matched to a gene: 14. The V call is TRBV7-2, the J call TRBJ2-7, with 7 bases identical to TRBD1. The sequenced sample was unstimulated CD8+ T cells sorted from spleen or lymph node cells, obtained before intestinal transplant. The origin of this receptor is a human donor who received an intestinal transplant. CDR3 coding DNA: TGTGCCAGCAGCTCCATCCCCCGACAGGGAGTACCCTACGAGCAGTACTTC. Translated, it gives CASSSIPRQGVPYEQYF.